This T cell receptor (beta chain) is drawn from a study of cytomegalovirus exposure and HLA in healthy donors. Study-wide points: Among TCR beta chains, those listed as cytomegalovirus-associated numbered over 150. It has been reported that TCR beta sequences accurately predicted the HLA-A and HLA-B alleles of most subjects.

Amplification used 60 Vbeta primers and 13 Jbeta primers. Repertoires were generated with immunoSEQ multiplex PCR, while TCRdb's copy carries only in-frame clones and drops some. This repertoire includes some 130,000 clones. About this clone: The antigen remains unidentified.

The sequencing sample was made of PBMCs. The sequence was collected from a woman between 40 and 50 years old in good health and CMV-seropositive.

CDR3 nucleotide sequence: TGCGCCAGCAGCTCGTACTCCGGGACAGGGGGCTCCGAGCAGTACTTC. It yields the protein CASSSYSGTGGSEQYF. This chain links TRBV5-1 with TRBJ2-5, with 12 nucleotides matching TRBD1. Near its end, the DNA agrees better with TRBJ2-7, so the J call may be wrong. The germline CDR1 and CDR2 sequences are SGHRS and YFSETQ. The CDR3 is made up of 16 amino acids.